The 14 T cell receptor beta chains below were found in one sample sequenced in a study of cytomegalovirus exposure and HLA in healthy donors (dated by TCRdb to 2016 to 2017). Receptor amplification or capture employed the immunoSEQ multiplex PCR assay. This is the immuneACCESS table as TCRdb keeps it, with only in-frame sequences that have V and J called. A part of the clones is gone; compared with another copy, unresolved V genes explain less than half, and the rest is unexplained. In all, the sample holds about 160,000 clones, and 80% to 90% of those were seen once. About 2.3% of the sample comes from the top ten. Sequenced input: PBMCs. These TCRs come from a young woman in good health and CMV-seronegative.

V usage is TRBV7-9 and J usage is TRBJ2-3, with D perhaps TRBD1 (6 bases). With 4 bases removed from V and 1 base from J, the gap between germline ends came to 18 bases. This CDR3 region has 17 residues. CDR1 and CDR2 (germline): SEHNR, FQNEAQ (reference sequence). CDR3 sequence (DNA): TGTGCCAGCAGCTCCCTTTCGGGACATCTCGGCACAGATACGCAGTATTTT. The encoded protein is CASSSLSGHLGTDTQYF.

The chain employs TRBV7-2 and TRBJ1-2, with TRBD1 matching over 10 bases. This CDR3 is 15 amino acids long. The trim removed 0 bases at V and 5 bases at J, leaving 3 bases unmatched. Germline-derived CDR1 and CDR2 are SGHTA and FQGNSA. The DNA for the CDR3 is TGTGCCAGCAGCTTAGCTCCGGACAGGGGGTATGGCTACACCTTC. Residues: CASSLAPDRGYGYTF.

The genes are TRBV18 and TRBJ2-3; 14 nucleotides agree with TRBD2. This CDR3 has 16 amino acids. Germline V gene sequence: CDR1 KGHSH, CDR2 LQKENI. V lost 6 bases and J lost 3; bases outside the gene matches: 5. CDR3 amino acids: CASSQGLAGATDTQYF. The CDR3 bases are TGTGCCAGCTCCCAGGGACTAGCGGGAGCAACAGATACGCAGTATTTT. Combining the CDR3 with reference TRBV18 and TRBJ2-3 gives the whole variable domain NAGVMQNPRHLVRRRGQEARLRCSPMKGHSHVYWYRQLPEEGLKFMVYLQKENIIDESGMPKERFSAEFPKEGPSILRIQQVVRGDSAAYFCASSQGLAGATDTQYFGPGTRLTVL.

This chain uses TRBV7-2 with TRBJ2-1; tentatively, D is TRBD1 (6 bases). The CDR3 is 16 residues long. V was cut by 8 bases and J by 3 bases, with 20 bases left in between. Germline loops: CDR1 SGHTA, CDR2 FQGNSA. CDR3 nucleotide sequence: TGTGCCAGCGCGAGGGGGAGCGACTCGATCTACAATGAGCAGTTCTTC. Protein: CASARGSDSIYNEQFF.

The chain couples TRBV2 to TRBJ2-1; D ambiguous. The V gene's germline CDR1 is SNHLY and CDR2 FYNNEI. The CDR3 spans 13 residues. The V gene lost 7 bases and the J gene lost 2 bases, with 9 bases spanning the gap. As DNA, the CDR3 is TGTGCCAGCACCTCCACACCCTACAATGAGCAGTTCTTC. Its translation: CASTSTPYNEQFF. Full variable domain (missing parts from reference TRBV2 and TRBJ2-1): EPEVTQTPSHQVTQMGQEVILRCVPISNHLYFYWYRQILGQKVEFLVSFYNNEISEKSEIFDDQFSVERPDGSNFTLKIRSTKLEDSAMYFCASTSTPYNEQFFGPGTRLTVL.

The chain links TRBV12-5 to TRBJ2-7; TRBD2 agrees at 11 bases. The germline gives CDR1 LGHNT, CDR2 FRNRAP. The V gene end was trimmed by 4 bases and the J gene end by 0 bases; junction bases not matched to a gene: 5. This CDR3 has 16 residues. The CDR3 reads CASGSGLAGSSYEQYF. The CDR3 DNA is TGTGCTAGTGGTTCCGGACTAGCGGGCAGCTCCTACGAGCAGTACTTC.

V usage is TRBV5-1 and J usage is TRBJ1-2; D not resolved. This CDR3 spans 14 amino acids. Looked up from germline, CDR1 is SGHRS and CDR2 is YFSETQ. V lost 4 bases to trimming and J lost 4 bases, with 14 bases between them. CDR3 region: CASSVTAGGYGYTF. CDR3 coding DNA: TGCGCCAGCAGCGTAACCGCTGGAGGCTATGGCTACACCTTC.

The chain recombines TRBV10-3 with TRBJ2-1, with 7 bases aligning to TRBD1. This CDR3 comprises 11 residues. J was trimmed by 9 bases and V by 4 bases; bases with no gene match: 0. Germline values: CDR1 ENHRY, CDR2 SYGVKD. CDR3 sequence reads: CAISGQGEQFF. The CDR3 DNA sequence: TGTGCCATCAGTGGACAGGGTGAGCAGTTCTTC.

The chain carries TRBV7-6 and TRBJ2-2; D may be TRBD1 (5 bases). This CDR3 comprises 13 residues. The germline gives CDR1 SGHVS, CDR2 FNYEAQ. V lost 8 bases and J lost 0, with 7 bases in between. In DNA form, the CDR3 reads TGTGCCAGCCAGGGATCGAACACCGGGGAGCTGTTTTTT. It yields the protein CASQGSNTGELFF.

The chain couples TRBV5-4 to TRBJ1-4, with D possibly matching TRBD1 (6 bases). The CDR3 has 14 residues. The germline V and J ends were trimmed by 4 bases and 5 bases, with 12 bases remaining between them. Germline CDR1 SGHNT, CDR2 YYREEE (reference sequence). CDR3 loop: CASSPGGGNEKLFF. For the CDR3, the DNA is TGTGCCAGCAGCCCGGGCGGGGGCAATGAAAAACTGTTTTTT.

The V and J genes are TRBV2 and TRBJ1-4; possible D gene TRBD1, 6 bases. V was shortened by 6 bases and J by 8 bases, with 10 bases between the two germline ends. The CDR3 is 12 amino acids. Germline CDR1 reads SNHLY; CDR2 reads FYNNEI. The CDR3 region has the DNA TGTGCCAGCAGGGGTAGGGGGGAAAAACTGTTTTTT. Residues: CASRGRGEKLFF.

This CDR3 reads CASSLRGTEAFF. As DNA, the CDR3 is TGTGCCAGCAGTCTTAGGGGCACTGAAGCTTTCTTT. This chain joins TRBV27 and TRBJ1-1; the D gene is possibly TRBD1 (5 bases). The CDR3 runs 12 residues. The germline V gene has CDR1 MNHEY and CDR2 SMNVEV (reference sequence). The germline V and J ends were trimmed by 5 bases and 4 bases, with 8 bases remaining between them.

The CDR3 here is CASSTFTGELFF. CDR3 nucleotides: TGTGCCAGTAGTACCTTCACCGGGGAGCTGTTTTTT. V and J are TRBV19 and TRBJ2-2; the D is unclear. The length of the CDR3 is 12 residues. The germline V gene encodes CDR1 LNHDA and CDR2 SQIVND (reference sequence). The germline V and J ends were trimmed by 4 bases and 4 bases, with 4 bases remaining between them.

V is TRBV5-1 and J is TRBJ2-7, with D perhaps matching TRBD2 (6 bases). Germline V gives CDR1 SGHRS, CDR2 YFSETQ. The V end lost 4 bases, the J end lost 3 bases, and 23 bases lay between the germline ends. The CDR3 is made up of 17 amino acids. CDR3 sequence: CASSPPAALGGFYEQYF. The DNA of the CDR3 is TGCGCCAGCAGCCCCCCTGCGGCGCTGGGGGGATTCTACGAGCAGTACTTC. Drawing the rest from reference TRBV5-1 and TRBJ2-7, the complete variable domain is KAGVTQTPRYLIKTRGQQVTLSCSPISGHRSVSWYQQTPGQGLQFLFEYFSETQRNKGNFPGRFSGRQFSNSRSEMNVSTLELGDSALYLCASSPPAALGGFYEQYFGPGTRLTVT.